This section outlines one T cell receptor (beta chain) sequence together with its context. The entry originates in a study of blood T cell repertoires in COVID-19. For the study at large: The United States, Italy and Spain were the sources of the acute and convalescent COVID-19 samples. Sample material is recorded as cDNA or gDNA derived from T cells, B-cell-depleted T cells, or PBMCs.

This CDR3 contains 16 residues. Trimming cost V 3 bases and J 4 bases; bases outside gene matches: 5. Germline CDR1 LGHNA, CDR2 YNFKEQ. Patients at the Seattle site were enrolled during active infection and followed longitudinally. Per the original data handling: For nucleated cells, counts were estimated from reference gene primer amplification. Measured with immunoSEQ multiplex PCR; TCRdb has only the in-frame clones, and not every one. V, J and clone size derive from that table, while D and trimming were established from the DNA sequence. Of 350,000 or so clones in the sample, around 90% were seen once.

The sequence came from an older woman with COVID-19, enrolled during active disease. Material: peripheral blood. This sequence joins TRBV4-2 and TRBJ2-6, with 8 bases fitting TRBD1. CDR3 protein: CASSQRTGTGANVLTF. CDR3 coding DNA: TGTGCCAGCAGCCAGAGGACAGGGACCGGGGCCAACGTCCTGACTTTC.